The 19 T cell receptor beta chains in this list originate from one sample, sequenced in a study of blood T cell repertoires in COVID-19. Repertoires were generated with immunoSEQ multiplex PCR, while TCRdb's copy carries only in-frame clones and drops some. Among about 270,000 clones listed, more than 85% were seen once. Sequenced input: PBMCs or T cells enriched from blood (not recorded which). Receptor source: a man in his forties who had been exposed to COVID-19.

The chain has TRBV4-1 and TRBJ1-2; D remains ambiguous. Germline loops: CDR1 MGHRA, CDR2 YSYEKL. This CDR3 has 12 residues. The V end was cut by 1 base, the J end by 2 bases, with 2 bases between. CDR3 bases: TGCGCCAGCAGCCAAGCAAACTATGGCTACACCTTC. Its translation is CASSQANYGYTF.

The J gene is TRBJ2-3, the V gene TRBV7-3; a weak D match, TRBD2 (6 bases). Germline V gives CDR1 SGHTA, CDR2 FQGTGA. The CDR3 runs to 15 residues. Between the trimmed V and J ends, which lost 3 bases and 2 bases, there was a span of 12 bases. The CDR3 DNA reads TGTGCCAGCAGCTTCACGGGGGACTTCACAGATACGCAGTATTTT. This sequence encodes CASSFTGDFTDTQYF.

The chain combines TRBV5-1 with TRBJ2-7, with TRBD2 identical over 10 bases. In germline, CDR1 is SGHRS, CDR2 YFSETQ. J was trimmed by 5 bases and V by 8 bases; bases with no gene match: 10. This CDR3 comprises 14 residues. CDR3 in DNA: TGCGCCAGTACGACTAGCGGGTTTTCCCACGAGCAGTACTTC. This codes for CASTTSGFSHEQYF.

This chain joins TRBV27 and TRBJ2-7, with 7 bases matching TRBD1. Germline CDR1 is MNHEY and CDR2 is SMNVEV (reference sequence). The CDR3 consists of 15 residues. Unmatched junction bases numbered 5, after V lost 3 bases and J lost 0 bases. The CDR3 sequence: CASSLYGTVSYEQYF. For the CDR3, the DNA is TGTGCCAGCAGTTTGTACGGGACAGTCTCCTACGAGCAGTACTTC.

The V gene is TRBV13, the J gene TRBJ2-3; 11 bases match TRBD1. CDR1 and CDR2 from the germline V gene are PRHDT and FYEKMQ (reference sequence). V dropped 2 bases and J dropped 6; count of bases not matched to a gene: 4. CDR3 length equals 15 residues. The CDR3 region is CASSLKRDRGDTQYF. The CDR3 region has the DNA TGTGCCAGCAGCTTAAAGCGGGACAGGGGGGATACGCAGTATTTT.

The CDR3, as DNA: TGTGCCAGCAGCTTGCGACTAGCGGGGAGCAATGAGCAGTTCTTC. This sequence encodes CASSLRLAGSNEQFF. The chain is built from TRBV7-9 and TRBJ2-1, with 11 bases aligning to TRBD2. V lost 3 bases, J lost 6 bases, and 4 bases stayed unmatched. The CDR3 totals 15 residues. The V gene's germline CDR1 is SEHNR and CDR2 FQNEAQ (reference sequence). Based on the CDR3 plus reference TRBV7-9 and TRBJ2-1, the full variable domain is DTGVSQNPRHKITKRGQNVTFRCDPISEHNRLYWYRQTLGQGPEFLTYFQNEAQLEKSRLLSDRFSAERPKGSFSTLEIQRTEQGDSAMYLCASSLRLAGSNEQFFGPGTRLTVL.

This clone has just a few counts. The J gene is TRBJ1-2, the V gene TRBV19; TRBD1 agrees at 7 bases. The CDR3 has 12 residues. The junction had 7 bases not matched to a gene; V was cut back by 6 bases and J by 9 bases. Looked up from germline, CDR1 is LNHDA and CDR2 is SQIVND (reference sequence). CDR3 nucleotides: TGTGCCAGTAGCACGGACAGGCGCCGCTACACCTTC. The encoded protein is CASSTDRRRYTF.

The chain couples TRBV28 to TRBJ1-5, with D unresolved. Per germline, CDR1 MDHEN and CDR2 SYDVKM. V dropped 2 bases and J dropped 3 bases, with 11 bases sitting between them. CDR3 size: 15 residues. CDR3 coding DNA: TGTGCCAGCAGTTTAACGGTAAACTCCAATCAGCCCCAGCATTTT. Translating it yields CASSLTVNSNQPQHF.

The chain employs TRBV11-2 and TRBJ1-5; no reliable D call. The CDR3 totals 13 residues. V shed 0 bases and J shed 7 bases, with 7 bases lying between them. Germline V CDR1 and CDR2: SGHAT, FQNNGV. CDR3 in amino acids: CASSLDGGQPQHF. CDR3 bases: TGTGCCAGCAGCTTAGACGGAGGACAGCCCCAGCATTTT. Together with reference TRBV11-2 and TRBJ1-5, the CDR3 gives the full variable domain: EAGVAQSPRYKIIEKRQSVAFWCNPISGHATLYWYQQILGQGPKLLIQFQNNGVVDDSQLPKDRFSAERLKGVDSTLKIQPAKLEDSAVYLCASSLDGGQPQHFGDGTRLSIL.

The V call is TRBV27, the J call TRBJ2-1; 8 nucleotides agree with TRBD2. V gave up 1 base and J gave up 7 bases; unmatched junction bases: 3. The V gene's germline CDR1 is MNHEY and CDR2 SMNVEV (reference sequence). This CDR3 has 14 residues. The CDR3 DNA is TGTGCCAGCAGTTTATTCACTAGCGGAAATGAGCAGTTCTTC. Protein: CASSLFTSGNEQFF.

The chain has TRBV10-1 and TRBJ2-1, with D maybe TRBD1 (6 bases). V was cut by 3 bases and J by 7 bases, with 7 bases left in between. The CDR3 sequence is 12 residues long. CDR1 is WNHNN and CDR2 is SYGVQD in the germline V gene (reference sequence). This CDR3 is CASSEGGNEQFF. The DNA of the CDR3 is TGCGCCAGCAGTGAAGGGGGAAATGAGCAGTTCTTC.

The chain uses TRBV19 and TRBJ2-2; D is possibly TRBD1 (7 bases). The CDR3 loop spans 15 amino acids. V was pared by 1 base and J by 5 bases, with 11 bases between. The V gene's germline CDR1 is LNHDA and CDR2 SQIVND (reference sequence). The CDR3 here is CASSIAAGGTGELFF. The CDR3 nucleotides are TGTGCCAGTAGTATAGCAGCAGGGGGGACCGGGGAGCTGTTTTTT. Combining the CDR3 with reference TRBV19 and TRBJ2-2 gives the whole variable domain DGGITQSPKYLFRKEGQNVTLSCEQNLNHDAMYWYRQDPGQGLRLIYYSQIVNDFQKGDIAEGYSVSREKKESFPLTVTSAQKNPTAFYLCASSIAAGGTGELFFGEGSRLTVL.

The chain carries TRBV29-1 and TRBJ1-2, with 7 bases that match TRBD1. Germline CDR1 reads SQVTM; CDR2 reads ANQGSEA. CDR3 length: 12 residues. With 7 bases clipped from V and 4 bases from J, the junction kept 6 bases outside the gene matches. CDR3 in amino acids: CSAGQEGYGYTF. The CDR3 DNA follows: TGCAGCGCCGGACAGGAGGGCTATGGCTACACCTTC.

The CDR3 sequence is CSVENYGTAGLEAFF. DNA of the CDR3: TGCAGCGTTGAAAATTACGGGACAGCCGGCCTTGAAGCTTTCTTT. This rearrangement joins TRBV29-1 to TRBJ1-1, with 7 bases that match TRBD1. CDR3 size: 15 residues. Germline lookup yields CDR1 SQVTM and CDR2 ANQGSEA. V was clipped by 2 bases and J by 7 bases; unmatched bases: 13.

This clone came up once. The rearrangement joins TRBV5-6 to TRBJ1-2, with TRBD1 matching 9 bases. CDR3 length: 15 amino acids. V was pared by 4 bases and J by 0 bases, with 4 bases of the junction left unmatched. The V gene's germline CDR1 is SGHDT and CDR2 YYEEEE. This CDR3 reads CASSMGQGTNYGYTF. The CDR3, as DNA: TGTGCCAGCAGCATGGGACAGGGCACTAACTATGGCTACACCTTC.

This chain links TRBV30 with TRBJ1-5, with D possibly TRBD1 on 6 matching bases. CDR3 length equals 14 residues. In germline, CDR1 is GTSNPN, CDR2 SVGIG (reference sequence). With 6 bases removed from V and 1 base from J, the gap between germline ends came to 13 bases. CDR3 DNA sequence: TGTGCCTGCCGTAGTAGGGGGAGCAATCAGCCCCAGCATTTT. Encoded protein: CACRSRGSNQPQHF.

This clone appeared once. The sample carries other DNA sequences with the same CDR3. The chain couples TRBV11-2 to TRBJ2-1; D is undetermined. V gave up 1 base and J gave up 9 bases, with 4 bases separating them. The CDR3 covers 11 residues. The germline gives CDR1 SGHAT, CDR2 FQNNGV. CDR3 coding DNA: TGTGCCAGCAGCTTAGGAGGTGAGCAGTTCTTC. Its translation is CASSLGGEQFF. The full variable domain, rest sourced from reference TRBV11-2 and TRBJ2-1, is EAGVAQSPRYKIIEKRQSVAFWCNPISGHATLYWYQQILGQGPKLLIQFQNNGVVDDSQLPKDRFSAERLKGVDSTLKIQPAKLEDSAVYLCASSLGGEQFFGPGTRLTVL.

The CDR3 DNA follows: TGTGCCAGCAGCCGGGGGAGGTATGTAGGGGACACTGAAGCTTTCTTT. This encodes CASSRGRYVGDTEAFF. The rearrangement links TRBV7-2 to TRBJ1-1; possibly TRBD1 for D (5 bases). Trimming pared 5 bases from V and 3 bases from J, leaving 19 bases between. CDR1 is SGHTA and CDR2 is FQGNSA in the germline V gene. CDR3 size: 16 residues.

CDR3 sequence (DNA): TGTGCCAGCAGCTTATCCACGGGAGGGGATTATCCCTACGAGCAGTACTTC. It is translated as CASSLSTGGDYPYEQYF. The chain carries TRBV11-3 and TRBJ2-7; TRBD2 matches 8 bases. This CDR3 is built from 17 residues. From germline, CDR1 is SGHNT and CDR2 YENEEA. Losses at the gene ends were 2 bases for V and 2 bases for J; bases not matched to a gene: 11.